The 14 T cell receptor beta chains listed next were all sequenced from one sample in a study of blood T cell repertoires in COVID-19. Some clones are missing from TCRdb's copy, which holds only in-frame ones; the method was immunoSEQ multiplex PCR. The top ten clones hold 2% to 2.5% of a sample with approximately 240,000 clones, around nine tenths of them seen once. The sequenced sample consisted of peripheral blood. These receptors were collected from a woman in her 40s who had recovered from COVID-19.

This chain uses TRBV28 with TRBJ1-5, with D perhaps TRBD1 (6 bases). V lost 7 bases, J lost 5 bases, and 15 bases lay in between. The CDR3 is 14 amino acids. Germline CDR1 and CDR2: MDHEN and SYDVKM. DNA for the CDR3: TGTGCCAGCACCGGCGGACAGCGGTATCAGCCCCAGCATTTT. Its protein product is CASTGGQRYQPQHF.

V gene TRBV7-2 combines with J gene TRBJ2-7; D is ambiguous. Trimming took off 0 bases at V and 2 bases at J, with 8 bases between the two ends. This CDR3 has 14 residues. In germline, CDR1 is SGHTA, CDR2 FQGNSA. Here the CDR3 DNA reads TGTGCCAGCAGCTTAGCGCGTGAAGCCTACGAGCAGTACTTC. Amino acid sequence: CASSLAREAYEQYF.

V and J are TRBV29-1 and TRBJ2-7; no firm D call. V was trimmed by 4 bases and J by 6 bases, leaving 7 bases between them. The CDR3 runs 10 residues. The germline V gene has CDR1 SQVTM and CDR2 ANQGSEA. The CDR3 here is CSVAGPEQYF. CDR3 sequence (DNA): TGCAGCGTTGCAGGCCCCGAGCAGTACTTC.

The V and J genes are TRBV7-9 and TRBJ2-1, with 9 positions matching TRBD2. The CDR3 is made up of 16 amino acids. Germline CDR1 and CDR2: SEHNR and FQNEAQ (reference sequence). V dropped 0 bases and J dropped 8; count of bases not matched to a gene: 8. The CDR3 loop reads CASSLAGGRAFYEQFF. CDR3 DNA sequence: TGTGCCAGCAGCTTAGCGGGCGGGAGGGCCTTTTATGAGCAGTTCTTC.

V gene TRBV5-1 combines with J gene TRBJ2-1; maybe TRBD1 (5 bases). This CDR3 comprises 15 residues. Germline CDR1 and CDR2: SGHRS and YFSETQ. Trimming left V 4 bases short and J 1 base short, with 12 bases between. The CDR3 DNA reads as TGCGCCAGCAGCCCACAGCCAGGGTCCTACAATGAGCAGTTCTTC. The encoded protein is CASSPQPGSYNEQFF.

The chain carries TRBV4-3 and TRBJ2-3; 8 bases line up with TRBD1. The CDR3 loop spans 16 amino acids. Germline V gene sequence: CDR1 LGHNA, CDR2 YSLEER. Trimming at V came to 2 bases and at J to 3 bases, leaving 7 bases not matched to a gene. The CDR3 is CASSQMGQGATDTQYF. The CDR3 nucleotides are TGCGCCAGCAGCCAAATGGGCCAGGGGGCTACAGATACGCAGTATTTT.

This rearrangement joins TRBV6-6 to TRBJ2-5; D perhaps matches TRBD2 (6 bases). Germline-derived CDR1 and CDR2 are MNHNY and SVGAGI (reference sequence). The CDR3 has 15 residues. Trimming cost V 5 bases and J 4 bases, with 17 bases left between them. CDR3 DNA sequence: TGTGCCAGCAGTCCGCCTCGGGAGAAACGAGAGACCCAGTACTTC. As protein: CASSPPREKRETQYF.

The chain employs TRBV29-1 and TRBJ2-5, with 7 bases lining up with TRBD1. This CDR3 region has 13 residues. V lost 8 bases, J lost 6 bases, and 12 bases stayed unmatched. Germline V gene sequence: CDR1 SQVTM, CDR2 ANQGSEA. The CDR3 nucleotides read TGCAGCATTAGGGACAGCGCAGGAAAGACCCAGTACTTC. Protein product: CSIRDSAGKTQYF.

This clone was detected once. J is TRBJ2-2 and V is TRBV3-1 (or the pseudogene TRBV3-2), with 9 bases that match TRBD1. The junction had 1 base not matched to a gene; V was cut back by 6 bases and J by 2 bases. There are 14 residues in the CDR3. Germline values: CDR1 LGHDT, CDR2 YNNKEL (reference sequence). CDR3 sequence reads: CASRDRGNTGELFF. The CDR3 DNA reads as TGTGCCAGCAGGGACAGGGGAAACACCGGGGAGCTGTTTTTT.

This clone was seen only a few times. The rearrangement uses TRBV7-8 and TRBJ1-6; 8 nucleotides match TRBD1. Germline V gene data show CDR1 as SGHVS and CDR2 as FQNEAQ. V lost 2 bases to trimming and J lost 9 bases; unmatched junction nucleotides: 6. This CDR3 is 15 amino acids long. CDR3 sequence (DNA): TGTGCCAGCAGCTTAAGGGAACAGGGGGGTTCACCCCTCCACTTT. Amino acid sequence: CASSLREQGGSPLHF.

The V and J genes are TRBV11-2 and TRBJ2-3; the match to TRBD2 covers 7 bases. This CDR3 is 14 amino acids long. Germline V CDR1 and CDR2: SGHAT, FQNNGV. Germline trimming cut 3 bases from V and 1 base from J; bases unmatched to any gene: 1. CDR3 DNA: TGTGCCAGCAGCTTTACTAGCGGCACAGATACGCAGTATTTT. Amino acids: CASSFTSGTDTQYF.

The chain recombines TRBV7-9 with TRBJ1-2; the D is unclear. The V end lost 1 base, the J end lost 2 bases, and 8 bases lay between the germline ends. This CDR3 has 14 residues. The germline V gene has CDR1 SEHNR and CDR2 FQNEAQ (reference sequence). The CDR3 region is CASSLEGVNYGYTF. DNA for the CDR3: TGTGCCAGCAGCTTAGAAGGAGTGAACTATGGCTACACCTTC.

The chain recombines TRBV30 with TRBJ1-5, with 7 bases aligning to TRBD1. This CDR3 has 15 residues. V gave up 2 bases and J gave up 3 bases; unmatched junction bases: 7. Per germline, CDR1 GTSNPN and CDR2 SVGIG (reference sequence). In DNA form, the CDR3 reads TGTGCCTGGAGTTCCGGCGACAGGGTCAATCAGCCCCAGCATTTT. It encodes CAWSSGDRVNQPQHF.

The chain employs TRBV18 and TRBJ1-2, with a tentative D call TRBD1 (6 bases). V was cut by 3 bases and J by 8 bases, with 13 bases left in between. This CDR3 comprises 13 residues. Germline V CDR1 and CDR2: KGHSH, LQKENI. The CDR3 spells CASSPDSISGYTF. DNA of the CDR3: TGTGCCAGCTCACCGGACAGTATTTCGGGCTACACCTTC.